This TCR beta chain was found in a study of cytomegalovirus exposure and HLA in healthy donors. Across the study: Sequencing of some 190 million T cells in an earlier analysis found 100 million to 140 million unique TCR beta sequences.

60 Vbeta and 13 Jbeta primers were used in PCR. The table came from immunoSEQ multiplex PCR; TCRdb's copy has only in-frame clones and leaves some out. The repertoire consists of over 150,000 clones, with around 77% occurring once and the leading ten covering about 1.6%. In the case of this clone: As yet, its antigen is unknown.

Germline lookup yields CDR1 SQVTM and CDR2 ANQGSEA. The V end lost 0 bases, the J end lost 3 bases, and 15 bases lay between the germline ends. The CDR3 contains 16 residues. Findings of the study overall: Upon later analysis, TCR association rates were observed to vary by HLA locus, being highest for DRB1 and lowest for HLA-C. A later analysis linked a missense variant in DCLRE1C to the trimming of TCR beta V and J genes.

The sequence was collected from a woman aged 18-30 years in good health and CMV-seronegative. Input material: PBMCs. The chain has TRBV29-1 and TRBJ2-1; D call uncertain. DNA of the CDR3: TGCAGCGTTGAAGATCCGCGAGCTAGTAACTACAATGAGCAGTTCTTC. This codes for CSVEDPRASNYNEQFF.